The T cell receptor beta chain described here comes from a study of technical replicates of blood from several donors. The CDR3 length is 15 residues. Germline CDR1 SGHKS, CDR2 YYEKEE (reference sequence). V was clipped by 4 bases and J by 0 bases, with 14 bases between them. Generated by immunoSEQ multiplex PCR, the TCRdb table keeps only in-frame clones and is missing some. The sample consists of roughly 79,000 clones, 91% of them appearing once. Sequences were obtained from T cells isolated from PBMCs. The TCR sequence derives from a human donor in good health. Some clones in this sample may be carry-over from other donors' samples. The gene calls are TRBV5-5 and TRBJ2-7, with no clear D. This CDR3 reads CASSHQPGSSYEQYF. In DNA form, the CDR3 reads TGTGCCAGCAGCCACCAACCAGGTAGCTCCTACGAGCAGTACTTC.